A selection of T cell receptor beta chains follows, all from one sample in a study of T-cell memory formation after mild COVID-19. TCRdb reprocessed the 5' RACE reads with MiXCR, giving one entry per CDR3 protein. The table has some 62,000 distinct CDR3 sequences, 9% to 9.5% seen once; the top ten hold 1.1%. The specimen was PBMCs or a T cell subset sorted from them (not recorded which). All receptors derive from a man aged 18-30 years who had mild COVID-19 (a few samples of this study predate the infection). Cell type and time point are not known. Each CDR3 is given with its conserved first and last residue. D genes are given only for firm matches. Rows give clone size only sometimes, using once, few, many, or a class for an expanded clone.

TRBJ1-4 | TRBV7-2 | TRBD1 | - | CASSLSPAGQGEKLFF | TGTGCCAGCAGCTTAAGCCCCGCGGGACAGGGTGAAAAACTGTTTTTT
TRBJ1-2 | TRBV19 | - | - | CASTDAQGSGYTF | TGTGCCAGTACCGATGCTCAGGGGAGCGGCTACACCTTC
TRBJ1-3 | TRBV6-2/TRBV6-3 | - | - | CASSPNLQGTGNTIYF | TGTGCCAGCAGTCCGAACCTACAGGGAACTGGAAACACCATATATTTT
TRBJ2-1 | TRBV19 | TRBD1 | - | CASSIKGQGYNEQFF | TGTGCCAGTAGTATCAAGGGACAGGGTTACAATGAGCAGTTCTTC
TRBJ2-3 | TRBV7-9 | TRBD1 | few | CASSTGTGGETDTQYF | TGTGCCAGCAGCACCGGGACAGGGGGCGAGACAGATACGCAGTATTTT
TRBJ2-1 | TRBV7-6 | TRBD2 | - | CASSSASGGGVEQFF | TGTGCCAGCAGCTCCGCTAGCGGGGGTGGGGTTGAGCAGTTCTTC
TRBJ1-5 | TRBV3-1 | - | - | CASSPGLGANVGQPQHF | TGTGCCAGCAGCCCAGGTTTGGGGGCGAATGTAGGTCAGCCCCAGCATTTT
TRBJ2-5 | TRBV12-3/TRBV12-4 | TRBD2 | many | CASSFTRGGRGTQYF | TGTGCCAGCAGTTTTACTCGGGGGGGCCGGGGGACCCAGTACTTC
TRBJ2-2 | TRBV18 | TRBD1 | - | CASSPQGRNGELFF | TGTGCCAGCTCGCCACAGGGGAGAAACGGGGAGCTGTTTTTT
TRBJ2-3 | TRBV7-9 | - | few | CASSLRWAGDTQYF | TGTGCCAGCAGCCTCCGTTGGGCGGGAGATACGCAGTATTTT
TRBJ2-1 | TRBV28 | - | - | CASSYRSDEQFF | TGTGCCAGCAGTTACCGTTCGGATGAGCAGTTCTTC
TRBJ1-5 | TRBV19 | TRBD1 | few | CASSTQGAEDQPQHF | TGTGCCAGTAGTACACAGGGGGCAGAGGATCAGCCCCAGCATTTT
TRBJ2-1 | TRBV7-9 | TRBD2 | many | CASSSTPGLAGGTAWDEQFF | TGTGCCAGCAGCTCTACCCCGGGACTAGCGGGGGGTACCGCTTGGGATGAGCAGTTCTTC
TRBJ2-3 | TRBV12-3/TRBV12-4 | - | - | CASTMTGADTQYF | TGTGCCAGCACCATGACGGGGGCAGATACGCAGTATTTT
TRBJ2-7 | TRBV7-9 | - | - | CASSPQGGNYEQYF | TGTGCCAGCAGCCCCCAGGGGGGAAACTACGAGCAGTACTTC
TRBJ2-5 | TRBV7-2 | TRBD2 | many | CASSYTSGGGETQYF | TGTGCCAGCAGCTACACTAGCGGGGGTGGAGAGACCCAGTACTTC